This paragraph reports one TCR beta chain. Antigen specificity is unknown. It was RNA transcripts that yielded the amplified TCR beta CDR3 regions. Carried out on the TCR CDR3, a first-round RT-PCR used the HTBI primer set. TCRdb re-called the multiplex PCR reads through MiXCR, storing one row per CDR3 protein. The sample contains roughly 100,000 distinct CDR3 sequences, about 51% of which appear only once. This entry is derived from a study of T cells in Graves' hyperthyroidism and ophthalmopathy. Overall study context: It was at initial diagnosis, before any treatment, that peripheral blood was collected.

Patients aged 18 to 65 had newly diagnosed hyperthyroidism that had lasted under 2 months. Study-wide results and caveats: Before onset, by a median of about six months, the model predicted ophthalmopathy. In simple terms, a model built on 13 V-J features told ophthalmopathy apart from stable hyperthyroidism.

Per germline, CDR1 MRHNA and CDR2 SNTAGT. V gave up 1 base and J gave up 8 bases, with 8 bases separating them. The CDR3 loop spans 13 amino acids. Sequenced sample: blood. The TCR originated in a woman aged 40 to 50 with Graves' hyperthyroidism. The rearrangement uses TRBV6-4 and TRBJ1-4; D is possibly TRBD1 (6 bases). This CDR3 reads CASSDYREEKLFF. In DNA, the CDR3 is TGTGCCAGCAGTGACTACAGGGAGGAAAAACTGTTTTTT.